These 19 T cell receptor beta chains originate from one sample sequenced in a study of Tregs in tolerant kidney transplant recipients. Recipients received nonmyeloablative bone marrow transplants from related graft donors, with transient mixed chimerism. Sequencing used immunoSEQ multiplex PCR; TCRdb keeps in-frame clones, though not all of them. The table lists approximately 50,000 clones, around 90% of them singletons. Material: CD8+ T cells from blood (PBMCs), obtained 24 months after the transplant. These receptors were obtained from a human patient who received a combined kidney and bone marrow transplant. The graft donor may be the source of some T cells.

The CDR3 DNA follows: TGTGCCATCAGTGGTCTTGTTGCCAGGGGCTCTGAGCAGTTCTTC. As protein: CAISGLVARGSEQFF. This chain connects TRBV10-3 to TRBJ2-1; perhaps TRBD1 as D (6 bases). CDR1 is ENHRY and CDR2 is SYGVKD in the germline V gene. The CDR3 is made up of 15 amino acids. V was shortened by 4 bases and J by 9 bases, with 19 bases between the two germline ends.

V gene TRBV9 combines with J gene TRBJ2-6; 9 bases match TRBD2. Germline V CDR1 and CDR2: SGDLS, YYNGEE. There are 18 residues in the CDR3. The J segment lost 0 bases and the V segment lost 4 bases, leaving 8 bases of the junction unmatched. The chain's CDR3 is CASSLLAGAYSGANVLTF. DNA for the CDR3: TGTGCCAGCAGCCTCTTAGCGGGGGCGTACTCTGGGGCCAACGTCCTGACTTTC.

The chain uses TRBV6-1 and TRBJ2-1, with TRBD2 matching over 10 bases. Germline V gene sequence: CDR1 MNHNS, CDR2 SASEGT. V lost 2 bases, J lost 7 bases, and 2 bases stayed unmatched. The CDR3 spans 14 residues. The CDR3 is CASSELAGVNEQFF. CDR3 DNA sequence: TGTGCCAGCAGTGAACTAGCGGGGGTGAATGAGCAGTTCTTC.

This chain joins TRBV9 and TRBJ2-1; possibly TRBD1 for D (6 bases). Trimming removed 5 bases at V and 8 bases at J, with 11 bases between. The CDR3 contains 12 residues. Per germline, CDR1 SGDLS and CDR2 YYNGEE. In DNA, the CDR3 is TGTGCCAGCAGTACAGGGTGGCATGAGCAGTTCTTC. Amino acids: CASSTGWHEQFF.

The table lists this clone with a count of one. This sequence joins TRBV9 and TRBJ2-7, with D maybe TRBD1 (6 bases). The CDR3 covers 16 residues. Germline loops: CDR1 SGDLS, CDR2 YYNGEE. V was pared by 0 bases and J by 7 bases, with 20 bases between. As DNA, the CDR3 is TGTGCCAGCAGCGTAGCGGGTGCCGGTAGGGGGAGTGAGCAGTACTTC. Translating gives CASSVAGAGRGSEQYF.

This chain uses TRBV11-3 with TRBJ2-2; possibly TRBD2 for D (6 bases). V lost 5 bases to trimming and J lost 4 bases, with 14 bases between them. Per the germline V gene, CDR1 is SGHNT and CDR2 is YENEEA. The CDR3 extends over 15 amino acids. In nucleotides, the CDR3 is TGTGCCAGCAGCCTGGGGGGACTGACCACCGGGGAGCTGTTTTTT. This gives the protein CASSLGGLTTGELFF.

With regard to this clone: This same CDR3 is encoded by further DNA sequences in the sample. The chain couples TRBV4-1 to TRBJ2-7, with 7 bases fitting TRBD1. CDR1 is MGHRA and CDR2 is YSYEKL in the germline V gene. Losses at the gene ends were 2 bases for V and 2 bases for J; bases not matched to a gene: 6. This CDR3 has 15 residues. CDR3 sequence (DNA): TGCGCCAGCAGCCAAACCACTGGGACAGCCTACGAGCAGTACTTC. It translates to CASSQTTGTAYEQYF.

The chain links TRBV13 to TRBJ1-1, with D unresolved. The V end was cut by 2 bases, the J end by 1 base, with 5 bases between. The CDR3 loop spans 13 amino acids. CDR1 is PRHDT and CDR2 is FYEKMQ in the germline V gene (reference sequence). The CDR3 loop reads CASSLSQNTEAFF. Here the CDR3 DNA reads TGTGCCAGCAGCTTATCCCAGAACACTGAAGCTTTCTTT. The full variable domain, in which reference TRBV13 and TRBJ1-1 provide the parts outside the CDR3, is AAGVIQSPRHLIKEKRETATLKCYPIPRHDTVYWYQQGPGQDPQFLISFYEKMQSDKGSIPDRFSAQQFSDYHSELNMSSLELGDSALYFCASSLSQNTEAFFGQGTRLTVV.

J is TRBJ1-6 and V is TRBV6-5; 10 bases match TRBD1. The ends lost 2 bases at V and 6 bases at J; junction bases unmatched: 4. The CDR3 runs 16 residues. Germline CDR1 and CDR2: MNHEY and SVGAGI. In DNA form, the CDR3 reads TGTGCCAGCAGTTACCTCGGGACAGGGGTTAATTCACCCCTCCACTTT. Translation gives CASSYLGTGVNSPLHF.

CDR3 region: CASSLTGGRSGNTIYF. The CDR3 DNA reads TGTGCCAGCAGCCTAACAGGGGGCAGATCTGGAAACACCATATATTTT. The V and J genes are TRBV7-9 and TRBJ1-3; 9 nucleotides match TRBD1. This CDR3 is built from 16 residues. Germline V gene lookup returns CDR1 SEHNR and CDR2 FQNEAQ (reference sequence). With V trimmed by 5 bases and J by 1 base, 6 bases remained unmatched.

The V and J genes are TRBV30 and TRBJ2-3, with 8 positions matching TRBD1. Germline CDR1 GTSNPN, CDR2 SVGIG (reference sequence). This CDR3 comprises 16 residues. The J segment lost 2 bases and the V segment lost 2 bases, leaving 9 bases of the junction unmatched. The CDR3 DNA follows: TGTGCCTGGAGTCATGGACAGGGTCCCTCCACAGATACGCAGTATTTT. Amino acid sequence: CAWSHGQGPSTDTQYF.

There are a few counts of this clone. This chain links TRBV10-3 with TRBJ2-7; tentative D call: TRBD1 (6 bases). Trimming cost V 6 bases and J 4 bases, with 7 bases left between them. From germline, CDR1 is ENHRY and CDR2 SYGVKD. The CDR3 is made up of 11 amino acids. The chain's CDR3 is CAIRQGYEQYF. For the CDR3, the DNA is TGTGCCATCAGGCAGGGGTACGAGCAGTACTTC.

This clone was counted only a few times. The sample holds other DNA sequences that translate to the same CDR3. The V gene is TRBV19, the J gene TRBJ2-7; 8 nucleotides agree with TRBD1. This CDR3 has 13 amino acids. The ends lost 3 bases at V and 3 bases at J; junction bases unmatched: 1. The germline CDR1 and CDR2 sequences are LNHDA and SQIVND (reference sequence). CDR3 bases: TGTGCCAGTAGTATCGGACAGGGCTACGAGCAGTACTTC. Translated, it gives CASSIGQGYEQYF.

CDR3 coding DNA: TGTGCCAGCAGTGTTGCCAGGGTCTCTGAAGCTTTCTTT. Its translation: CASSVARVSEAFF. V usage is TRBV27 and J usage is TRBJ1-1; D may be TRBD1 (5 bases). CDR1 MNHEY and CDR2 SMNVEV come from the germline V gene (reference sequence). Between the trimmed V and J ends, which lost 5 bases and 6 bases, there was a span of 13 bases. The CDR3 consists of 13 residues.

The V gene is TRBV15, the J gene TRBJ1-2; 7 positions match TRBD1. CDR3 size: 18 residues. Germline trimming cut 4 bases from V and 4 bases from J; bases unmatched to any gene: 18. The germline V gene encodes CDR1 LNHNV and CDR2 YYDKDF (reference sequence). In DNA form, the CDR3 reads TGTGCCACCAGCAAAGGCAACCTGTACACTGGGACAGTCTATGGCTACACCTTC. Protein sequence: CATSKGNLYTGTVYGYTF.

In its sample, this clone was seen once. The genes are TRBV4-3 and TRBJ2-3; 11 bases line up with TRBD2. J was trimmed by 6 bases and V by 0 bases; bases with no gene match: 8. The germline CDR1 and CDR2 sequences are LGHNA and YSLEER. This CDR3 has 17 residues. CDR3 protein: CASSQDLLAGEGDTQYF. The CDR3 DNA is TGCGCCAGCAGCCAAGATCTACTAGCGGGAGAGGGGGATACGCAGTATTTT.

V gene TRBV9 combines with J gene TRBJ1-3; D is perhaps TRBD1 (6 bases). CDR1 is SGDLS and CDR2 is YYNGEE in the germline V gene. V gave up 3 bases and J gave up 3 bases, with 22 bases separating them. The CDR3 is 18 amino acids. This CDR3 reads CASSGSLDRTRHGNTIYF. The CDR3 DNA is TGTGCCAGCAGCGGGAGCCTTGACAGGACGAGGCATGGAAACACCATATATTTT.

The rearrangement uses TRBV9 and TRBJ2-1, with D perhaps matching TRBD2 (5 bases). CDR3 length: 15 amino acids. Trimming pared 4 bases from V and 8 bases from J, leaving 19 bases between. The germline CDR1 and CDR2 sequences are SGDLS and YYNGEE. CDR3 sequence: CASSSTGSLGDEQFF. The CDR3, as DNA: TGTGCCAGCAGCTCAACGGGATCCCTGGGCGATGAGCAGTTCTTC.

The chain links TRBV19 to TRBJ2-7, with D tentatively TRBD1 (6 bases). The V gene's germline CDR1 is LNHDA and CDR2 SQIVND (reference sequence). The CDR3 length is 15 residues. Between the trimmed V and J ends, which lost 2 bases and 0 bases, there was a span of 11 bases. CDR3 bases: TGTGCCAGTAGTATATGGACAGCCGGCTCCTACGAGCAGTACTTC. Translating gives CASSIWTAGSYEQYF.